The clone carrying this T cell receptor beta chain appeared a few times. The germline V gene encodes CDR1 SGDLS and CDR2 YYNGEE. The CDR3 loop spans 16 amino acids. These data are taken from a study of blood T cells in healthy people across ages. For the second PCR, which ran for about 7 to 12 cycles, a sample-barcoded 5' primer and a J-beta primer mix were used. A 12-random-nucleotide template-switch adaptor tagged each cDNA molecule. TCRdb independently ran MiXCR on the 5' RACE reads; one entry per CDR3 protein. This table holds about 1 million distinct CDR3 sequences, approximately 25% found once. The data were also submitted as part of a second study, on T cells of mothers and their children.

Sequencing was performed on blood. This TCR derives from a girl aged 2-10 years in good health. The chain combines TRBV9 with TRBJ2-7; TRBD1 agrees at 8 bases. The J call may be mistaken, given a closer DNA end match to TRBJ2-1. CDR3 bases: TGTGCCAGCAGCGTATCCGGGACAGGTCGGAACAATGAGCAGTTCTTC. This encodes CASSVSGTGRNNEQFF.